Following are 6 T cell receptor beta chains from one sample sequenced in a study of T cells in Graves' hyperthyroidism and ophthalmopathy. Amplification of TCR beta CDR3 regions used RNA as the template. An initial round of RT-PCR targeting the TCR CDR3 relied on the HTBI primer set. TCRdb independently ran MiXCR on the multiplex PCR reads; one entry per CDR3 protein. The sample consists of over 500,000 distinct CDR3 sequences, roughly 45% of them appearing once. What was sequenced was peripheral blood or thyroid tissue (not recorded which). The receptors were gathered from an adult woman with Graves' disease, either hyperthyroidism or ophthalmopathy (not recorded which).

This clonotype was counted at least ten times. The V call is TRBV2, the J call TRBJ1-2; maybe TRBD1 (6 bases). Germline CDR1 SNHLY, CDR2 FYNNEI. Trimming removed 5 bases at V and 8 bases at J, with 12 bases between. The CDR3 contains 12 residues. The DNA for the CDR3 is TGTGCCAGCAGTACAGGGCCGCGGGGCTACACCTTC. Residues: CASSTGPRGYTF. Drawing the rest from reference TRBV2 and TRBJ1-2, the complete variable domain is EPEVTQTPSHQVTQMGQEVILRCVPISNHLYFYWYRQILGQKVEFLVSFYNNEISEKSEIFDDQFSVERPDGSNFTLKIRSTKLEDSAMYFCASSTGPRGYTFGSGTRLTVV.

This clonotype was recorded many times. Sequence at one end of the junction differs from germline and may be a read error. V gene TRBV7-9 combines with J gene TRBJ2-5; a weak D match, TRBD1 (7 bases). This CDR3 has 15 amino acids. CDR1 and CDR2 from the germline V gene are SEHNR and FQNEAQ (reference sequence). The CDR3, as DNA: TGTGCCAGCAGCCGCCAGGGGGGTCGGGAAGAGACCCAGTATTTC. Translating it yields CASSRQGGREETQYF.

In its sample, this clonotype was seen many times. This chain joins TRBV4-2 and TRBJ1-2; 10 bases map to TRBD1. CDR1 LGHNA and CDR2 YNFKEQ come from the germline V gene. The CDR3 is 15 amino acids. V lost 1 base to trimming and J lost 7 bases; unmatched junction nucleotides: 6. This chain's CDR3 is CASSQVSDRGLGYTF. The DNA of the CDR3 is TGTGCCAGCAGCCAAGTCTCAGACAGGGGGCTTGGCTACACCTTC.

The V gene is TRBV6-5, the J gene TRBJ2-7; 9 bases align to TRBD2. The CDR3 is made up of 15 amino acids. V gave up 6 bases and J gave up 7 bases; unmatched junction bases: 13. Germline V gives CDR1 MNHEY, CDR2 SVGAGI. CDR3 sequence: CASSLTVAGAGEQYF. CDR3 coding DNA: TGTGCCAGCAGCTTAACCGTAGCGGGAGCGGGGGAGCAGTACTTC.

The J gene is TRBJ1-6, the V gene TRBV27; no firm D call. The CDR3 consists of 15 residues. Looked up from germline, CDR1 is MNHEY and CDR2 is SMNVEV (reference sequence). V was cut by 10 bases and J by 4 bases, with 17 bases left in between. In nucleotides, the CDR3 is TGTGCCACTGGAGGTCTCGCGCAATATAATTCACCCCTCCACTTT. Translating it yields CATGGLAQYNSPLHF.

The V call is TRBV11-2, the J call TRBJ2-7; possibly TRBD2 for D (5 bases). The CDR3 runs 14 residues. Germline V gene lookup returns CDR1 SGHAT and CDR2 FQNNGV. V was shortened by 5 bases and J by 5 bases, with 16 bases between the two germline ends. This CDR3 is CASSDLPAVNEQYF. DNA of the CDR3: TGTGCCAGCAGCGACCTTCCAGCGGTAAACGAGCAGTACTTC.